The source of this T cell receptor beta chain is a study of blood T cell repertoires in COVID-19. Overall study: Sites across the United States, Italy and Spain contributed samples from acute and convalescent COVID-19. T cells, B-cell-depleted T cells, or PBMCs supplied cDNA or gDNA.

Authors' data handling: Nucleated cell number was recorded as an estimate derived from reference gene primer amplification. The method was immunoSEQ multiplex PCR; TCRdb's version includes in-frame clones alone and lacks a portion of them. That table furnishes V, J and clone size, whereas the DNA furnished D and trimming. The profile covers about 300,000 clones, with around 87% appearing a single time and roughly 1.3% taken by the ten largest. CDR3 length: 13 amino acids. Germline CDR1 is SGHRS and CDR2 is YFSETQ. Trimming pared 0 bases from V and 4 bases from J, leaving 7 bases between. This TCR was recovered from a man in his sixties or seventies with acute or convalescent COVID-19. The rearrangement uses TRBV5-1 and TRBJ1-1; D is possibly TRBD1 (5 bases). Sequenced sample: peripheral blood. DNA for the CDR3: TGCGCCAGCAGCTTGGAGGGGATCACTGAAGCTTTCTTT. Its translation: CASSLEGITEAFF. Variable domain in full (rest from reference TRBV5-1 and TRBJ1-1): KAGVTQTPRYLIKTRGQQVTLSCSPISGHRSVSWYQQTPGQGLQFLFEYFSETQRNKGNFPGRFSGRQFSNSRSEMNVSTLELGDSALYLCASSLEGITEAFFGQGTRLTVV.